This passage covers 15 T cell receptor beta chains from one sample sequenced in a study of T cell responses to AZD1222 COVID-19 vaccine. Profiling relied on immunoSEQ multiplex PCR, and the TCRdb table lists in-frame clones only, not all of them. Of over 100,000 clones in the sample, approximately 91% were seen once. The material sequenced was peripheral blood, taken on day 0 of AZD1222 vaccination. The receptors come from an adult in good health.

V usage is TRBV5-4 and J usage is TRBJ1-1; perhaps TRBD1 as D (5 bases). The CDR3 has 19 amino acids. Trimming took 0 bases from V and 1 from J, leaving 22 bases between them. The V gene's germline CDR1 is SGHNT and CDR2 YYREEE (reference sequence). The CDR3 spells CASSLGFGGFRAANTEAFF. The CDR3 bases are TGTGCCAGCAGCTTGGGATTTGGTGGTTTCAGGGCCGCGAACACTGAAGCTTTCTTT.

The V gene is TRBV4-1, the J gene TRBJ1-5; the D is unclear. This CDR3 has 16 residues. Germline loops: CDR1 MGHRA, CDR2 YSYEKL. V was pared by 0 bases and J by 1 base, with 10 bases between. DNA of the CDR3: TGCGCCAGCAGCCAAGATGGTCGCACCAGCAATCAGCCCCAGCATTTT. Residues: CASSQDGRTSNQPQHF.

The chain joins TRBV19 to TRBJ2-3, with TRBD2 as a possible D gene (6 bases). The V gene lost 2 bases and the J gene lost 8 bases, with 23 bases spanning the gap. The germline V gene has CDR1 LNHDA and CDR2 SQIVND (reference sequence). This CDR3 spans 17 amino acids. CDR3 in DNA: TGTGCCAGTAGTATATTTGGTACTAGCTTATATCGGGGTACGCAGTATTTT. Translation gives CASSIFGTSLYRGTQYF.

DNA for the CDR3: TGTGCCAGCAGCCTTCCACTCCGGACAGGGGGAGATACGCAGTATTTT. Residues: CASSLPLRTGGDTQYF. The chain recombines TRBV14 with TRBJ2-3, with 10 nucleotides matching TRBD1. Per the germline V gene, CDR1 is SGHDN and CDR2 is FVKESK. The CDR3 totals 16 residues. The J segment lost 5 bases and the V segment lost 4 bases, leaving 9 bases of the junction unmatched.

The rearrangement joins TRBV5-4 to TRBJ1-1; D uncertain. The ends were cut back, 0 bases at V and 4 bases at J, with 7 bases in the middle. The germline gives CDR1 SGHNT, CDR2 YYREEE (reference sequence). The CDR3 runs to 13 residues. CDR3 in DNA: TGTGCCAGCAGCTTGGAGGGTGGCACTGAAGCTTTCTTT. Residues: CASSLEGGTEAFF.

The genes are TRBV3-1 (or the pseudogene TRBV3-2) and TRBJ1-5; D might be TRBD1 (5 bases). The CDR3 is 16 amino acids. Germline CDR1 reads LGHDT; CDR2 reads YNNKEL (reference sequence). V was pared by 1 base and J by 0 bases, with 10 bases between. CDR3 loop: CASSQGQTFSNQPQHF. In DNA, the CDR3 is TGTGCCAGCAGCCAAGGACAGACCTTTAGCAATCAGCCCCAGCATTTT.

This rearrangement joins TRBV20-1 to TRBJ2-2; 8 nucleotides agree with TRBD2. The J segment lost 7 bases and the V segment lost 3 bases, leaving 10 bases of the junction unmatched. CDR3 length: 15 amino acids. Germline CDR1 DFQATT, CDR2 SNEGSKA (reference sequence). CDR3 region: CSASERGLDNGELFF. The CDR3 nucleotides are TGCAGTGCTAGTGAGCGGGGGCTCGACAACGGGGAGCTGTTTTTT.

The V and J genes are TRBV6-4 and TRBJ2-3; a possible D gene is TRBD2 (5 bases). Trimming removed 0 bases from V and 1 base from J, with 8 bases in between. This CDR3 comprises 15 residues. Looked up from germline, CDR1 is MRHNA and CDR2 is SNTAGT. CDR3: CASSDSPGGTDTQYF. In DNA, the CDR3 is TGTGCCAGCAGTGACTCGCCCGGGGGCACAGATACGCAGTATTTT.

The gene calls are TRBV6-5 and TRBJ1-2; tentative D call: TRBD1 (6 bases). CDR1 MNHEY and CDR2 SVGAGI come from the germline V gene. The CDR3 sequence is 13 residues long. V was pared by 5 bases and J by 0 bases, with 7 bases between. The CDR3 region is CASSRTANYGYTF. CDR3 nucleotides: TGTGCCAGCAGTCGGACAGCTAACTATGGCTACACCTTC.

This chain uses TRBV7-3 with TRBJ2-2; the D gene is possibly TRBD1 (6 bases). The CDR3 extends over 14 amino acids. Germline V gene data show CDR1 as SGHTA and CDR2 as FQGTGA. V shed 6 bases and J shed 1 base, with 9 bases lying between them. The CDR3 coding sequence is TGTGCCAGCAGATCGGGACAGAACACCGGGGAGCTGTTTTTT. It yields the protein CASRSGQNTGELFF.

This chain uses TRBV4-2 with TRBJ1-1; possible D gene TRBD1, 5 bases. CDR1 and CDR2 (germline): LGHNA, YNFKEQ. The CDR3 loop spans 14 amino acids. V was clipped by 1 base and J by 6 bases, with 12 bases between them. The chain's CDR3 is CASSQVWAGPEAFF. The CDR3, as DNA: TGTGCCAGCAGCCAAGTATGGGCAGGGCCTGAAGCTTTCTTT.

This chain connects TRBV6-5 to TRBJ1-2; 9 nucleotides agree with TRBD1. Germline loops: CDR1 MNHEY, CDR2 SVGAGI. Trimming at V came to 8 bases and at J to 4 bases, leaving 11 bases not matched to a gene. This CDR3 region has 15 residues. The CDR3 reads CASSRVGTGSYGYTF. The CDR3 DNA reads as TGTGCCAGCTCGCGCGTCGGGACAGGGTCCTATGGCTACACCTTC.

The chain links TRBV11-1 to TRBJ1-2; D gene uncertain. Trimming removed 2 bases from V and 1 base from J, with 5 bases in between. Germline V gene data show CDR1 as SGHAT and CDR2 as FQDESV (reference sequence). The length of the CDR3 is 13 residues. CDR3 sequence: CASSLTDNYGYTF. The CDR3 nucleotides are TGTGCCAGCAGCTTAACAGATAACTATGGCTACACCTTC.

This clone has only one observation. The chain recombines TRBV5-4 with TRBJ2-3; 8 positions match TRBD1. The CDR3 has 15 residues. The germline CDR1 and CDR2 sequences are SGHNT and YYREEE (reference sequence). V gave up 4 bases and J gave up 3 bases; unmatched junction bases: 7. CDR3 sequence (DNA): TGTGCCAGCAGCATTCCGGGACAGGCGACAGATACGCAGTATTTT. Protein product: CASSIPGQATDTQYF.

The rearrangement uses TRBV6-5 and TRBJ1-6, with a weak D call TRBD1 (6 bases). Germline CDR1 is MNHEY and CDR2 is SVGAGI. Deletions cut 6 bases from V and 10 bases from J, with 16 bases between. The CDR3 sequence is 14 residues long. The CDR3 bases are TGTGCCAGCAGCGGAGGGGGGGTGCAATCACCCCTCCACTTT. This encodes CASSGGGVQSPLHF.